This entry lists 11 T cell receptor beta chains sequenced from one sample in a study of T-cell reconstitution after alpha-beta-depleted transplantation in children (dated by TCRdb to the mid-2010s). The library was produced with PCR. Instrument used: Illumina HiSeq 2500. TCR libraries were prepared with molecular barcoding, using unique molecular identifiers to normalize TCRbeta repertoire quantification. TCRdb took the public reads, trimmed them with fastp at Q25, ran MiXCR for clone calling and kept in-frame beta chains. Rows are unified per CDR3 protein, each entry keeping the most common DNA and genes. Here the sample has a few hundred thousand distinct CDR3 sequences; approximately 10% occur a single time. Roughly a quarter of the sample is taken by the ten largest. Reading the label with the study, this specimen's treatment or condition is: allogeneic hematopoietic cell transplantation with graft depleted of TCRalphabeta T cells and CD19 B cells.

This material consisted of peripheral blood, taken 180 days after TCRalphabeta/CD19-depleted stem cell transplant. Source of these receptors: a male patient between 2 and 10 years old who had a stem cell transplant for chronic granulomatous disease, so the T cells may come from the graft donor.

This clonotype was counted between two and nine times. This chain joins TRBV18 and TRBJ2-2; D gene ambiguous. Trimming took off 1 base at V and 6 bases at J, with 6 bases between the two ends. The CDR3 extends over 13 amino acids. The V gene's germline CDR1 is KGHSH and CDR2 LQKENI. This CDR3 is CASSPRQSGELFF. DNA for the CDR3: TGTGCCAGCTCACCACGGCAGTCCGGGGAGCTGTTTTTT.

This clonotype was detected many times. V usage is TRBV7-6 and J usage is TRBJ2-2; TRBD2 matches at 11 bases. Per the germline V gene, CDR1 is SGHVS and CDR2 is FNYEAQ. The CDR3 consists of 16 residues. The trim removed 0 bases at V and 4 bases at J, leaving 1 base unmatched. The CDR3 is CASSLALAGGTGELFF. The CDR3 DNA sequence: TGTGCCAGCAGCTTAGCTCTAGCGGGAGGCACCGGGGAGCTGTTTTTT.

This clonotype was observed at least ten times. V and J are TRBV4-3 and TRBJ1-1; possible D gene TRBD1, 5 bases. Trimming removed 3 bases from V and 6 bases from J, with 11 bases in between. Germline V gene lookup returns CDR1 LGHNA and CDR2 YSLEER. The CDR3 contains 13 residues. This CDR3 reads CASSHPGRAEAFF. The CDR3 DNA sequence: TGCGCCAGCAGCCACCCGGGACGGGCTGAAGCTTTCTTT.

This clonotype was counted at least ten times. The chain is built from TRBV21-1 and TRBJ2-3. TRBV21-1 is annotated as a pseudogene. CDR3 length: 16 residues. CDR3 nucleotides: TGTGCCAGCAGCAAAGACGAAGTGGATGTAACAGATACGCAGTATTTT. Its translation is CASSKDEVDVTDTQYF.

Comments on this clonotype: Since a much larger clone is just one base distant, this may be a read error. The chain is built from TRBV20-1 and TRBJ2-3, with D tentatively TRBD1 (6 bases). V dropped 1 base and J dropped 1 base, with 12 bases sitting between them. The CDR3 totals 15 residues. The germline V gene encodes CDR1 DFQATT and CDR2 SNEGSKA (reference sequence). The CDR3 region has the DNA TGCAGTGCTAGAGTCAGGGGCGTTGGCACAGATACGCAGTATTTT. Amino acids: CSARVRGVGTDTQYF.

This clonotype has at least ten counts. The chain carries TRBV28 and TRBJ2-7, with no clear D. Trimming shortened V by 2 bases and J by 4 bases, and 18 bases separated the two germline ends. CDR1 is MDHEN, CDR2 SYDVKM, per germline. This CDR3 has 16 residues. The DNA of the CDR3 is TGTGCCAGCAGTTTAAGTCTCTTGGTCTTCTCTTACGAGCAGTACTTC. Translation: CASSLSLLVFSYEQYF.

This clonotype was seen repeatedly, ten times or more. The gene calls are TRBV29-1 and TRBJ1-1; tentatively, D is TRBD1 (5 bases). Germline CDR1 is SQVTM and CDR2 is ANQGSEA. V gave up 3 bases and J gave up 6 bases, with 20 bases separating them. The length of the CDR3 is 15 residues. In DNA form, the CDR3 reads TGCAGCGTTGATAACAGGTTGGGGGAGGGGCCTGAAGCTTTCTTT. Amino acid sequence: CSVDNRLGEGPEAFF.

Ten or more counts support this clonotype. The chain employs TRBV7-7 and TRBJ2-1; maybe TRBD2 (6 bases). Germline assignment: CDR1 SSHAT and CDR2 FNYEAQ (reference sequence). V lost 3 bases and J lost 0, with 15 bases in between. The CDR3 spans 17 residues. CDR3 nucleotide sequence: TGTGCCAGCAGCTTGTACCCTGCGGGGAGCTCCTACAATGAGCAGTTCTTC. This codes for CASSLYPAGSSYNEQFF.

This clonotype was detected ten times or more. This chain connects TRBV20-1 to TRBJ1-4; possibly TRBD1 for D (5 bases). Germline CDR1 reads DFQATT; CDR2 reads SNEGSKA (reference sequence). V was cut by 6 bases and J by 3 bases, with 17 bases left in between. This CDR3 spans 15 amino acids. Here the CDR3 DNA reads TGCAGTGCGACACCCCTGGGGGGTTCTAATGAAAAACTGTTTTTT. It is translated as CSATPLGGSNEKLFF.

This clonotype showed up many times. This chain links TRBV12-3 or TRBV12-4 with TRBJ2-5; TRBD2 agrees at 10 bases. Trimming cost V 5 bases and J 5 bases; bases outside gene matches: 5. This CDR3 spans 14 amino acids. CDR3 loop: CASSLPGLAETQYF. CDR3 sequence (DNA): TGTGCCAGCAGTCTACCGGGACTAGCGGAGACCCAGTACTTC.

This clonotype has at least ten counts. The V call is TRBV24-1, the J call TRBJ2-1; D is uncertain. CDR3 size: 14 residues. V gave up 10 bases and J gave up 2 bases, with 14 bases separating them. Germline lookup yields CDR1 KGHDR and CDR2 SFDVKD. The CDR3 DNA reads as TGTGCCACTGGCAGGACCGGAGCCTACAATGAGCAGTTCTTC. Protein: CATGRTGAYNEQFF.